The following is a T cell receptor beta chain sequence with its context. Its cognate antigen is unknown. MiXCR, run by TCRdb on the reads, gives a single entry per CDR3 protein. The sample has 450,000 to 650,000 distinct CDR3 sequences; approximately 40% are singletons. The CDR3 has 14 amino acids. Trimming stripped 4 bases from V and 5 bases from J, with 14 bases between. Germline values: CDR1 SEHNR, CDR2 FQNEAQ (reference sequence). The sample originates from a study of T cell repertoires in cytomegalovirus infection. Study-wide points: HLA-C-restricted CMV clonotypes gave the most frequent clonotype in two of eight donors.

Specimen: cultured PBMCs, collected from culture after CMV antigen stimulation. The TCR comes from a human donor in good health (CMV status not recorded). Some clones in this sample may be carry-over from other donors' samples. The V and J genes are TRBV7-9 and TRBJ2-5; D unclear. CDR3 DNA sequence: TGTGCCAGCAGCTCCTTCTTATTAGCCGAGACCCAGTACTTC. Protein sequence: CASSSFLLAETQYF.